Below, 13 T cell receptor beta chains from the same sample are listed, as sequenced in a study of CD8+ T cells in alopecia areata. The authors extracted RNA and reverse transcribed it into cDNA as the sequencing template. TCRdb keeps only in-frame clones here, not all; method: immunoSEQ multiplex PCR. The sample has 140,000 to 150,000 clones, about 89% seen once; the top ten hold more than 12%. The sample here was CD8+ T cells sorted from blood, taken at week 0. These receptors were taken from a human donor with alopecia areata.

The chain's CDR3 is CAWSPGGPYEQYF. DNA of the CDR3: TGTGCCTGGAGCCCGGGGGGGCCCTACGAGCAGTACTTC. The rearrangement joins TRBV30 to TRBJ2-7, with TRBD2 identical over 8 bases. With 3 bases clipped from V and 2 bases from J, the junction kept 3 bases outside the gene matches. The CDR3 loop spans 13 amino acids. CDR1 GTSNPN and CDR2 SVGIG come from the germline V gene (reference sequence).

The chain links TRBV5-1 to TRBJ2-3; TRBD1 matches 12 bases. This CDR3 has 15 residues. Germline assignment: CDR1 SGHRS and CDR2 YFSETQ. Trimming took 4 bases from V and 4 from J; bases not matched to a gene: 4. CDR3 in amino acids: CASSAGTGGADTQYF. CDR3 nucleotide sequence: TGCGCCAGCAGCGCCGGGACAGGGGGCGCAGATACGCAGTATTTT.

The chain uses TRBV4-2 and TRBJ1-5; no firm D call. The CDR3 has 16 amino acids. V lost 0 bases, J lost 4 bases, and 13 bases lay in between. CDR1 is LGHNA, CDR2 YNFKEQ, per germline. The CDR3 nucleotides are TGTGCCAGCAGCCAAGAGGAGGGCGCGAGGAATCAGCCCCAGCATTTT. Translation: CASSQEEGARNQPQHF.

This clone was found a few times. V is TRBV29-1 and J is TRBJ2-2, with D perhaps matching TRBD2 (5 bases). CDR1 and CDR2 (germline): SQVTM, ANQGSEA. V was trimmed by 3 bases and J by 5 bases, leaving 13 bases between them. CDR3 length: 14 residues. The CDR3 DNA sequence: TGCAGCGTTGAGAGCACCGAGGGAACCGGGGAGCTGTTTTTT. Amino acid sequence: CSVESTEGTGELFF.

The gene calls are TRBV7-6 and TRBJ2-3; 8 nucleotides match TRBD2. Germline assignment: CDR1 SGHVS and CDR2 FNYEAQ. This CDR3 has 16 residues. V was clipped by 5 bases and J by 1 base; unmatched bases: 8. The CDR3 bases are TGTGCCAGCAGCCCCCGGGAGGGAGTGGGCACAGATACGCAGTATTTT. Amino acids: CASSPREGVGTDTQYF.

The chain employs TRBV7-9 and TRBJ2-3; 12 nucleotides agree with TRBD2. The germline V gene has CDR1 SEHNR and CDR2 FQNEAQ (reference sequence). Trimming took 5 bases from V and 3 from J; bases not matched to a gene: 6. This CDR3 region has 16 residues. The CDR3: CASSPLAGGLTDTQYF. The CDR3 nucleotides are TGTGCCAGCAGCCCCCTAGCGGGGGGGTTGACAGATACGCAGTATTTT.

The J gene is TRBJ2-1, the V gene TRBV29-1, with 8 nucleotides matching TRBD1. Trimming cost V 4 bases and J 6 bases; bases outside gene matches: 5. Germline CDR1 and CDR2: SQVTM and ANQGSEA. The CDR3 has 13 amino acids. In DNA form, the CDR3 reads TGCAGCGTTGCCGATACAGGGGGCAATGAGCAGTTCTTC. Translated: CSVADTGGNEQFF.

The chain employs TRBV7-2 and TRBJ2-7; D call uncertain. In germline, CDR1 is SGHTA, CDR2 FQGNSA. The CDR3 is 12 amino acids. V was trimmed by 9 bases and J by 2 bases, leaving 11 bases between them. CDR3 protein: CARVDGPYEQYF. In DNA form, the CDR3 reads TGTGCCAGGGTTGACGGTCCCTACGAGCAGTACTTC.

The genes are TRBV27 and TRBJ2-6; D is ambiguous. CDR1 MNHEY and CDR2 SMNVEV come from the germline V gene (reference sequence). The CDR3 is 15 amino acids. The germline V and J ends were trimmed by 4 bases and 3 bases, with 10 bases remaining between them. The CDR3 here is CASSSDKVGANVLTF. CDR3 nucleotide sequence: TGTGCCAGCAGTTCCGACAAAGTTGGGGCCAACGTCCTGACTTTC.

The V call is TRBV4-1, the J call TRBJ2-5; D uncertain. The CDR3 spans 15 residues. Germline assignment: CDR1 MGHRA and CDR2 YSYEKL. Trimming took 0 bases from V and 2 from J, leaving 10 bases between them. CDR3 loop: CASSQDKEQQETQYF. The CDR3 DNA reads TGCGCCAGCAGCCAAGATAAGGAGCAGCAAGAGACCCAGTACTTC.

DNA of the CDR3: TGTGCCAGCAGCTACACCGGGAGGGAGGCCTACGAGCAGTACTTC. Protein sequence: CASSYTGREAYEQYF. The V gene is TRBV5-6, the J gene TRBJ2-7, with 8 bases matching TRBD2. Germline V lookup: CDR1 SGHDT, CDR2 YYEEEE. V lost 3 bases to trimming and J lost 2 bases; unmatched junction nucleotides: 7. The CDR3 extends over 15 amino acids.

The genes are TRBV27 and TRBJ2-3, with D perhaps TRBD1 (6 bases). V dropped 8 bases and J dropped 0 bases, with 12 bases sitting between them. CDR1 and CDR2 (germline): MNHEY, SMNVEV (reference sequence). The CDR3 is 14 amino acids. The CDR3 DNA is TGTGCCAGCGGGGGACAAGCAAGCACAGATACGCAGTATTTT. Amino acids: CASGGQASTDTQYF.

As regards this clone: Compared with germline, one end of the junction differs, possibly owing to a read error. The chain combines TRBV7-7 with TRBJ2-1; weak D call: TRBD1 (5 bases). The CDR3 loop spans 14 amino acids. Germline-derived CDR1 and CDR2 are SSHAT and FNYEAQ (reference sequence). The CDR3, as DNA: TGTGCTAGCAGCTTATCCGGACATCCAGATGAGCAGTTCTTC. Amino acid sequence: CASSLSGHPDEQFF.